This entry lists 23 T cell receptor beta chains sequenced from one sample in a study of response to subunit inactivated influenza vaccine listed by TCRdb under 2018. Library method: RT-PCR. TCRdb names Illumina HiSeq 2500 as the instrument used. TCRdb handled the public reads itself, with Q25 trimming in fastp and clone calling in MiXCR, and kept productive beta chains. Every distinct CDR3 protein forms one entry, paired with its most common genes and DNA. The sample yields some 570,000 distinct CDR3 sequences; over 9% were counted once. Together, the top ten hold approximately 11% of the sample. These same data were also listed under a study on T cells expressing NK-cell markers. As that second paper reports: 5'RACE template switching, by which a universal primer site and unique molecular identifiers were added, was used to make TCR beta cDNA libraries.

The input for sequencing was PBMCs from blood, taken on the day of vaccination. The receptors shown here come from a man between 45 and 60 years old who received an inactivated influenza vaccine. Donor details come from another sample of the same person, matched by shared clones.

This clonotype was counted at least ten times. V gene TRBV9 combines with J gene TRBJ2-1; 8 bases align to TRBD2. Germline trimming cut 3 bases from V and 0 bases from J; bases unmatched to any gene: 2. The germline CDR1 and CDR2 sequences are SGDLS and YYNGEE. The CDR3 is made up of 15 amino acids. Here the CDR3 DNA reads TGTGCCAGCAGCGCCGGGACTAGCTCCTACAATGAGCAGTTCTTC. Amino acid sequence: CASSAGTSSYNEQFF.

A few counts support this clonotype. This rearrangement joins TRBV20-1 to TRBJ2-7; perhaps TRBD2 as D (5 bases). The CDR3 has 16 residues. Trimming pared 0 bases from V and 4 bases from J, leaving 19 bases between. Per the germline V gene, CDR1 is DFQATT and CDR2 is SNEGSKA (reference sequence). This chain's CDR3 is CSARDPPGRTRYEQYF. The CDR3 bases are TGCAGTGCTAGAGATCCGCCGGGCAGGACTCGATACGAGCAGTACTTC.

This clonotype was found a few times. J is TRBJ2-7 and V is TRBV7-2; possibly TRBD2 for D (6 bases). Germline CDR1 SGHTA, CDR2 FQGNSA. The CDR3 extends over 16 amino acids. Trimming stripped 1 base from V and 0 bases from J, with 13 bases between. The CDR3 loop is CASSLVGSGTSYEQYF. The CDR3 DNA follows: TGTGCCAGCAGCTTAGTAGGTAGCGGAACCTCCTACGAGCAGTACTTC.

This clonotype has more than one count but fewer than ten. The CDR3 DNA reads as TGTGCCAGCAGCTTAGCTTGGGGGTCTAATGAAAAACTGTTTTTT. Translated: CASSLAWGSNEKLFF. The chain links TRBV7-2 to TRBJ1-4; tentatively, D is TRBD1 (5 bases). The germline CDR1 and CDR2 sequences are SGHTA and FQGNSA. The ends were cut back, 0 bases at V and 3 bases at J, with 8 bases in the middle. The CDR3 extends over 15 amino acids. Variable domain in full (rest from reference TRBV7-2 and TRBJ1-4): GAGVSQSPSNKVTEKGKDVELRCDPISGHTALYWYRQSLGQGLEFLIYFQGNSAPDKSGLPSDRFSAERTGGSVSTLTIQRTQQEDSAVYLCASSLAWGSNEKLFFGSGTQLSVL.

This clonotype was seen only a few times. The chain joins TRBV30 to TRBJ2-5, with D perhaps TRBD1 or TRBD2 (6 bases each). V was pared by 0 bases and J by 5 bases, with 22 bases between. Germline V CDR1 and CDR2: GTSNPN, SVGIG (reference sequence). The CDR3 is 17 amino acids. The CDR3 sequence: CAWSVLSVGGRAETQYF. CDR3 sequence (DNA): TGTGCCTGGAGTGTACTCTCGGTCGGGGGCCGTGCTGAGACCCAGTACTTC.

This clonotype appeared a few times. The chain employs TRBV30 and TRBJ1-1; D is possibly TRBD1 (6 bases). V lost 5 bases to trimming and J lost 5 bases, with 15 bases between them. The germline gives CDR1 GTSNPN, CDR2 SVGIG (reference sequence). This CDR3 region has 13 residues. CDR3 loop: CAWDKGGRTEAFF. DNA for the CDR3: TGTGCCTGGGACAAAGGGGGAAGGACTGAAGCTTTCTTT.

The table lists this clonotype with many counts. The chain links TRBV27 to TRBJ2-7, with TRBD1 matching 8 bases. Germline assignment: CDR1 MNHEY and CDR2 SMNVEV (reference sequence). This CDR3 region has 15 residues. The J segment lost 4 bases and the V segment lost 0 bases, leaving 5 bases of the junction unmatched. The CDR3 DNA is TGTGCCAGCAGTTTATCGAGTCAGGGGGCTTACGAGCAGTACTTC. It codes for CASSLSSQGAYEQYF.

This clonotype was observed a handful of times. The chain is built from TRBV11-1 and TRBJ1-6; D is possibly TRBD1 (6 bases). Germline V CDR1 and CDR2: SGHAT, FQDESV (reference sequence). The CDR3 consists of 18 residues. V lost 4 bases and J lost 5, with 21 bases in between. The CDR3 reads CASSSPKGGSWDNSPLHF. The CDR3 nucleotides read TGTGCCAGCAGCTCTCCAAAGGGGGGATCGTGGGATAATTCACCCCTCCACTTT.

This chain joins TRBV15 and TRBJ2-7; D might be TRBD2 (5 bases). The CDR3 spans 13 residues. Trimming took 1 base from V and 3 from J, leaving 7 bases between them. Germline V gene lookup returns CDR1 LNHNV and CDR2 YYDKDF (reference sequence). The CDR3 reads CATSRAAGYEQYF. The CDR3 region has the DNA TGTGCCACCAGCAGAGCTGCGGGCTACGAGCAGTACTTC.

This clonotype was counted once. The chain carries TRBV20-1 and TRBJ1-1, with D possibly TRBD1 on 6 matching bases. CDR1 is DFQATT, CDR2 SNEGSKA, per germline (reference sequence). The CDR3 runs to 12 residues. The V end was cut by 3 bases, the J end by 3 bases, with 8 bases between. CDR3 in amino acids: CSARDSYTEAFF. DNA of the CDR3: TGCAGTGCTAGGGACAGTTACACTGAAGCTTTCTTT.

The chain is built from TRBV28 and TRBJ2-1, with a weak D call TRBD2 (6 bases). CDR1 is MDHEN, CDR2 SYDVKM, per germline. This CDR3 has 16 amino acids. The V gene lost 7 bases and the J gene lost 0 bases, with 16 bases spanning the gap. CDR3: CASTNGRGRSYNEQFF. In DNA, the CDR3 is TGTGCCAGCACCAACGGGCGGGGCCGCTCCTACAATGAGCAGTTCTTC.

This clonotype turned up a few times. The rearrangement uses TRBV5-1 and TRBJ2-7; possibly TRBD1 or TRBD2 for D (5 bases each). The V end lost 1 base, the J end lost 0 bases, and 11 bases lay between the germline ends. CDR1 and CDR2 from the germline V gene are SGHRS and YFSETQ. This CDR3 contains 15 residues. The CDR3 coding sequence is TGCGCCAGCAGCTTGTTTGGGACGGCCTCCTACGAGCAGTACTTC. Protein: CASSLFGTASYEQYF.

The J gene is TRBJ2-2, the V gene TRBV27, with TRBD1 matching 10 bases. J lost 4 bases, V lost 6 bases, and 8 bases had no gene match. Germline assignment: CDR1 MNHEY and CDR2 SMNVEV (reference sequence). This CDR3 has 16 residues. CDR3 in amino acids: CASRDDRGRRTGELFF. Here the CDR3 DNA reads TGTGCCAGCAGGGATGACAGGGGGCGACGCACCGGGGAGCTGTTTTTT.

This clonotype occurred a few times. This chain's CDR3 is CASSWAGLAVGQYF. CDR3 DNA: TGTGCCAGCAGCTGGGCAGGACTAGCGGTGGGGCAGTACTTC. This sequence joins TRBV7-9 and TRBJ2-7, with 10 positions matching TRBD2. This CDR3 has 14 amino acids. V dropped 4 bases and J dropped 9; count of bases not matched to a gene: 9. Germline V gene lookup returns CDR1 SEHNR and CDR2 FQNEAQ (reference sequence).

The genes are TRBV2 and TRBJ1-4, with D possibly being TRBD1 (5 bases). This CDR3 region has 16 residues. The V gene's germline CDR1 is SNHLY and CDR2 FYNNEI. Between the trimmed V and J ends, which lost 0 bases and 2 bases, there was a span of 10 bases. The CDR3 sequence: CASSEALGATNEKLFF. In DNA, the CDR3 is TGTGCCAGCAGTGAAGCGCTTGGGGCGACTAATGAAAAACTGTTTTTT.

J is TRBJ2-3 and V is TRBV7-2; D ambiguous. In germline, CDR1 is SGHTA, CDR2 FQGNSA. The V and J ends lost 3 bases and 12 bases respectively, with 10 bases between them. CDR3 length: 11 amino acids. The CDR3 loop reads CASSFSGGQYF. The CDR3 nucleotides are TGTGCCAGCAGCTTCTCGGGTGGCCAGTATTTT.

The V and J genes are TRBV11-2 and TRBJ2-3, with 9 bases that match TRBD2. J gave up 0 bases and V 0 bases, and 7 bases lay outside the gene matches. CDR3 length: 18 residues. Germline-derived CDR1 and CDR2 are SGHAT and FQNNGV. For the CDR3, the DNA is TGTGCCAGCAGCTTAGATGGACTAGCGACAACTAGCACAGATACGCAGTATTTT. Amino acids: CASSLDGLATTSTDTQYF. The full variable domain, in which reference TRBV11-2 and TRBJ2-3 provide the parts outside the CDR3, is EAGVAQSPRYKIIEKRQSVAFWCNPISGHATLYWYQQILGQGPKLLIQFQNNGVVDDSQLPKDRFSAERLKGVDSTLKIQPAKLEDSAVYLCASSLDGLATTSTDTQYFGPGTRLTVL.

About this clonotype: A much more abundant neighbour one base away suggests this may be a read error. DNA for the CDR3: TGTGCCAGCAGTTTACTGGGAAGGGGCTTCATGAACACTGTAGCTTTCTTT. Translation: CASSLLGRGFMNTVAFF. The chain uses TRBV28 and TRBJ1-1, with D perhaps matching TRBD1 (5 bases). This CDR3 spans 17 amino acids. The germline V gene encodes CDR1 MDHEN and CDR2 SYDVKM.

The chain uses TRBV28 and TRBJ2-3; D remains unclear. This CDR3 has 14 amino acids. Trimming removed 5 bases from V and 4 bases from J, with 13 bases in between. Germline V lookup: CDR1 MDHEN, CDR2 SYDVKM. CDR3 nucleotides: TGTGCCAGCAGTAGGCTAGATCTTCCAGATACGCAGTATTTT. Translating it yields CASSRLDLPDTQYF.

This clonotype has only a few counts. The chain couples TRBV7-9 to TRBJ2-3; no clear D. Germline CDR1 is SEHNR and CDR2 is FQNEAQ (reference sequence). CDR3 length: 13 residues. Deletions cut 5 bases from V and 1 base from J, with 7 bases between. The CDR3 is CASSVRGTDTQYF. The DNA for the CDR3 is TGTGCCAGCAGCGTACGTGGCACAGATACGCAGTATTTT. The full variable domain, completed using reference TRBV7-9 and TRBJ2-3, is DTGVSQNPRHKITKRGQNVTFRCDPISEHNRLYWYRQTLGQGPEFLTYFQNEAQLEKSRLLSDRFSAERPKGSFSTLEIQRTEQGDSAMYLCASSVRGTDTQYFGPGTRLTVL.

In its sample, this clonotype was seen a few times. The chain joins TRBV5-4 to TRBJ2-1, with 8 bases identical to TRBD2. Germline CDR1 is SGHNT and CDR2 is YYREEE (reference sequence). The CDR3 loop spans 12 amino acids. The trim removed 3 bases at V and 15 bases at J, leaving 8 bases unmatched. The CDR3 DNA follows: TGTGCCAGCAGCTCCATAGCGGGGTTATGGTTCTTC. Protein product: CASSSIAGLWFF.

This clonotype occurred a few times. The chain employs TRBV20-1 and TRBJ2-3; 9 nucleotides match TRBD2. V shed 8 bases, J shed 1 base, and the junction held 4 bases outside the gene matches. The CDR3 is 13 residues long. Germline lookup yields CDR1 DFQATT and CDR2 SNEGSKA (reference sequence). CDR3 coding DNA: TGCAGTACCTCTAGCGGGGGCACAGATACGCAGTATTTT. It specifies CSTSSGGTDTQYF.

This clonotype was detected a few times. This rearrangement joins TRBV7-8 to TRBJ2-3; the D is unclear. The germline V gene encodes CDR1 SGHVS and CDR2 FQNEAQ. The length of the CDR3 is 15 residues. V shed 3 bases and J shed 0 bases, with 10 bases lying between them. CDR3 DNA sequence: TGTGCCAGCAGCTTCTTCGGAGCTAGCACAGATACGCAGTATTTT. This translates into CASSFFGASTDTQYF.